This is a list of T cell receptor beta chains from one sample in a study of control samples from healthy donors and cancer patients. Profiled with immunoSEQ multiplex PCR; TCRdb holds only in-frame clones, not every one. Of fewer than 85,000 clones in the sample, about 91% were seen once. The specimen was blood. Receptors were obtained from a man aged 50 or older in good health. Both conserved end residues are part of each CDR3. The D gene is left open where the match is weak. A row's size may be missing; if present it is once, few, many or a size class.

D gene: NA; J gene: TRBJ1-3; clone size: NA; V gene: TRBV9; CDR3 DNA: TGTGCCAGCAGCGTAATGGGGAAAGGAGGAAACACCATATATTTT; CDR3 protein: CASSVMGKGGNTIYF
D gene: TRBD1; J gene: TRBJ1-6; clone size: once; V gene: TRBV4-1; CDR3 DNA: TGCGCCAGCAGCCAAGATCAAGTAGGGGGCTACTATAATTCACCCCTCCACTTT; CDR3 protein: CASSQDQVGGYYNSPLHF
D gene: TRBD1; J gene: TRBJ2-3; clone size: NA; V gene: TRBV4-3; CDR3 DNA: TGCGCCAGCAGCCAAGATCTGGCAGGGGGTGCAGATACGCAGTATTTT; CDR3 protein: CASSQDLAGGADTQYF
D gene: NA; J gene: TRBJ2-4; clone size: NA; V gene: TRBV3-1/TRBV3-2; CDR3 DNA: TGTGCCAGCAGCCAACAGGGGCCACTAGCCAAAAACATTCAGTACTTC; CDR3 protein: CASSQQGPLAKNIQYF
D gene: TRBD1; J gene: TRBJ1-2; clone size: NA; V gene: TRBV11-1; CDR3 DNA: TGTGCCAGCAGTTTGACAGGGGATGGCTACACCTTC; CDR3 protein: CASSLTGDGYTF
D gene: TRBD1; J gene: TRBJ2-1; clone size: NA; V gene: TRBV5-6; CDR3 DNA: TGTGCCAGTGTTACCGGGACAGGGCGCGATGAGCAGTTCTTC; CDR3 protein: CASVTGTGRDEQFF
D gene: NA; J gene: TRBJ2-7; clone size: NA; V gene: TRBV23-1; CDR3 DNA: TGCGCCAGCAGTCAATCTGGCGGGGACAAAGCCTACGAGCAGTACTTC; CDR3 protein: CASSQSGGDKAYEQYF
D gene: TRBD2; J gene: TRBJ2-1; clone size: NA; V gene: TRBV5-4; CDR3 DNA: TGTGCCAGCAGCTTTAGCGGGGGCTCCTACAATGAGCAGTTCTTC; CDR3 protein: CASSFSGGSYNEQFF
D gene: TRBD2; J gene: TRBJ2-7; clone size: NA; V gene: TRBV7-2; CDR3 DNA: TGTGCCAGCAGCTTTTCGGGGGGCTACGAGCAGTACTTC; CDR3 protein: CASSFSGGYEQYF
D gene: NA; J gene: TRBJ1-5; clone size: NA; V gene: TRBV5-1; CDR3 DNA: TGCGCCAGCAGCCCGGACGAGGGTGGTCAGCCCCAGCATTTT; CDR3 protein: CASSPDEGGQPQHF
D gene: TRBD1; J gene: TRBJ1-2; clone size: NA; V gene: TRBV10-3; CDR3 DNA: TGTGCCATCAGTAACTTAGACAGGGGGCACGGCTACACCTTC; CDR3 protein: CAISNLDRGHGYTF
D gene: NA; J gene: TRBJ2-7; clone size: NA; V gene: TRBV3-1/TRBV3-2; CDR3 DNA: TGTGCCAGCAGCCAGTATCAGGGGCCTCAGGGCGAGCAGTACTTC; CDR3 protein: CASSQYQGPQGEQYF
D gene: TRBD2; J gene: TRBJ2-7; clone size: few; V gene: TRBV3-1/TRBV3-2; CDR3 DNA: TGTGCCAGCAGCCTCAGCGGGGTGTACGAGCAGTACTTC; CDR3 protein: CASSLSGVYEQYF
D gene: NA; J gene: TRBJ1-1; clone size: NA; V gene: TRBV9; CDR3 DNA: TGTGCCAGCAGCGTGCAGGGTATTGGGAACACTGAAGCTTTCTTT; CDR3 protein: CASSVQGIGNTEAFF
D gene: TRBD1; J gene: TRBJ1-2; clone size: NA; V gene: TRBV28; CDR3 DNA: TGTGCCAGCAGTTTAGTTACAGGGGCGAGTGGCTACACCTTC; CDR3 protein: CASSLVTGASGYTF
D gene: NA; J gene: TRBJ2-7; clone size: NA; V gene: TRBV12-3/TRBV12-4; CDR3 DNA: TGTGCCAGCAGTTTCGTTCTCTACGAGCAGTACTTC; CDR3 protein: CASSFVLYEQYF
D gene: NA; J gene: TRBJ1-5; clone size: few; V gene: TRBV15; CDR3 DNA: TGTGCCACCAGCAGAGGATCTTATCAGCCCCAGCATTTT; CDR3 protein: CATSRGSYQPQHF
D gene: TRBD1; J gene: TRBJ1-5; clone size: many; V gene: TRBV6-5; CDR3 DNA: TGTGCCAGCAGTTTTTCCGGGACAGACCATTCGGCCCAGCATTTT; CDR3 protein: CASSFSGTDHSAQHF
D gene: NA; J gene: TRBJ1-2; clone size: NA; V gene: TRBV7-2; CDR3 DNA: TGTGCCAGCAGCTTGTTGGGGGCCAACTATGGCTACACCTTC; CDR3 protein: CASSLLGANYGYTF
D gene: NA; J gene: TRBJ1-5; clone size: NA; V gene: TRBV20-1; CDR3 DNA: TGCAGTGCTAGTGGGGCCGGGGGAGGTCAGCCCCAGCATTTT; CDR3 protein: CSASGAGGGQPQHF
D gene: NA; J gene: TRBJ1-5; clone size: NA; V gene: TRBV12-3/TRBV12-4; CDR3 DNA: TGTGCCAGCAGTTTTCAGGGCAATCAGCCCCAGCATTTT; CDR3 protein: CASSFQGNQPQHF
D gene: NA; J gene: TRBJ2-7; clone size: NA; V gene: TRBV30; CDR3 DNA: TGTGCCTGGAGCTACCGGGGGACCAGGAGCGACGAGCAGTACTTC; CDR3 protein: CAWSYRGTRSDEQYF
D gene: NA; J gene: TRBJ2-7; clone size: NA; V gene: TRBV6-5; CDR3 DNA: TGTGCCAGCAGTTCCCCGTTGGGTGGAAGCGAGCAGTACTTC; CDR3 protein: CASSSPLGGSEQYF
D gene: TRBD2; J gene: TRBJ2-7; clone size: NA; V gene: TRBV5-5; CDR3 DNA: TGTGCCAGCAGCCCTAACTTAGCGGGGGGGACCTACGAGCAGTACTTC; CDR3 protein: CASSPNLAGGTYEQYF
D gene: TRBD2; J gene: TRBJ2-3; clone size: NA; V gene: TRBV5-6; CDR3 DNA: TGTGCCAGCAGCTTGGATGGACTAGGCACAGATACGCAGTATTTT; CDR3 protein: CASSLDGLGTDTQYF
D gene: TRBD2; J gene: TRBJ2-5; clone size: few; V gene: TRBV11-2; CDR3 DNA: TGTGCCAGCAGCTTAGAAAGGCTAGCGGGGGGACAAGAGACCCAGTACTTC; CDR3 protein: CASSLERLAGGQETQYF
D gene: NA; J gene: TRBJ2-5; clone size: NA; V gene: TRBV4-1; CDR3 DNA: TGCGCCAGCAGCCAAGATTCAGGGGTGGAGACCCAGTACTTC; CDR3 protein: CASSQDSGVETQYF
D gene: TRBD2; J gene: TRBJ2-3; clone size: NA; V gene: TRBV5-1; CDR3 DNA: TGCGCCAGCAGCTCCGGGGGGGGACGCACAGATACGCAGTATTTT; CDR3 protein: CASSSGGGRTDTQYF
D gene: NA; J gene: TRBJ2-6; clone size: NA; V gene: TRBV7-8; CDR3 DNA: TGTGCCAGCAGCTTAGCGAGGGGTTCTGGGGCCAACGTCCTGACTTTC; CDR3 protein: CASSLARGSGANVLTF
D gene: TRBD1; J gene: TRBJ1-2; clone size: NA; V gene: TRBV10-3; CDR3 DNA: TGTGCCATCAGTGAGTCGCTTCTCGGACAGGGAACCAACTATGGCTACACCTTC; CDR3 protein: CAISESLLGQGTNYGYTF
D gene: TRBD2; J gene: TRBJ2-1; clone size: NA; V gene: TRBV7-6; CDR3 DNA: TGTGCCAGCAGCTTAGGGTCGCCTAGCGGGGAATACAATGAGCAGTTCTTC; CDR3 protein: CASSLGSPSGEYNEQFF
D gene: TRBD1; J gene: TRBJ2-2; clone size: NA; V gene: TRBV12-5; CDR3 DNA: TGTGCTAGTGCCCAAAACAGGGGCACCGGGGAGCTGTTTTTT; CDR3 protein: CASAQNRGTGELFF
D gene: NA; J gene: TRBJ1-1; clone size: NA; V gene: TRBV9; CDR3 DNA: TGTGCCAGCAGGAAGGGGTTGAACACTGAAGCTTTCTTT; CDR3 protein: CASRKGLNTEAFF
D gene: NA; J gene: TRBJ2-1; clone size: NA; V gene: TRBV6-2/TRBV6-3; CDR3 DNA: TGTGCCAGCAGTTACAACCCGGGCCGGTACAATGAGCAGTTCTTC; CDR3 protein: CASSYNPGRYNEQFF
D gene: TRBD2; J gene: TRBJ2-7; clone size: once; V gene: TRBV6-6; CDR3 DNA: TGTGCCAGCAGTTACTCGACTAGCGGGCCCGTCGAGCAGTACTTC; CDR3 protein: CASSYSTSGPVEQYF
D gene: TRBD1; J gene: TRBJ1-1; clone size: NA; V gene: TRBV10-3; CDR3 DNA: TGTGCCATCAGTGACCCCCGACAGGGGAAGACTGAAGCTTTCTTT; CDR3 protein: CAISDPRQGKTEAFF
D gene: NA; J gene: TRBJ1-6; clone size: NA; V gene: TRBV24-1; CDR3 DNA: TGTGCCACCGCAGGGGTGGATTCACCCCTCCACTTT; CDR3 protein: CATAGVDSPLHF
D gene: TRBD2; J gene: TRBJ2-1; clone size: few; V gene: TRBV7-2; CDR3 DNA: TGTGCCAGCAGCCAGAGACTAGCGGGGGAGGGGGAGCAGTTCTTC; CDR3 protein: CASSQRLAGEGEQFF
D gene: NA; J gene: TRBJ1-1; clone size: NA; V gene: TRBV5-5; CDR3 DNA: TGTGCCAGCAGCTCATTCCAGGGGCTCAACACTGAAGCTTTCTTT; CDR3 protein: CASSSFQGLNTEAFF
D gene: NA; J gene: TRBJ1-4; clone size: NA; V gene: TRBV9; CDR3 DNA: TGTGCCAGCAGCGTAGGTCTATCAGGGGCCGCTAATGAAAAACTGTTTTTT; CDR3 protein: CASSVGLSGAANEKLFF
D gene: NA; J gene: TRBJ1-5; clone size: NA; V gene: TRBV30; CDR3 DNA: TGTGCCTGGAGTGTCGAGGGTGTGCAGCCCCAGCATTTT; CDR3 protein: CAWSVEGVQPQHF
D gene: NA; J gene: TRBJ1-4; clone size: NA; V gene: TRBV5-1; CDR3 DNA: TGCGCCAGCAGCTTGGACGCGGTTAGGGAAAAACTGTTTTTT; CDR3 protein: CASSLDAVREKLFF